The present T cell receptor (beta chain) was sequenced within a study of CD8+CD57+ T cells in acquired aplastic anemia. The sequenced patients had an expansion of CD8+CD57+ cells seen by flow cytometry. Among the patients, none had received any therapy at the time of blood sampling. Genomic DNA templated the TCR beta VDJ and CDR3 profiling. Each CDR3 protein gets one entry after TCRdb re-called the reads with MiXCR. The sample lists 250,000 to 300,000 distinct CDR3 sequences, 45% to 65% occurring once. The table lists this clonotype with a few counts. In germline, CDR1 is SNHLY, CDR2 FYNNEI. This CDR3 region has 13 residues. V lost 2 bases to trimming and J lost 2 bases, with 7 bases between them.

Sequencing used sorted CD4+, CD8+, or CD8+CD57+ T cells (not recorded which) from PBMCs. The sequence was collected from a human donor with aplastic anemia. This chain uses TRBV2 with TRBJ2-7; D is uncertain. The DNA for the CDR3 is TGTGCCAGCAGTGAATACCGGGCCTACGAGCAGTACTTC. Its translation is CASSEYRAYEQYF.